This T cell receptor (beta chain) was obtained from a study of PD-L1 blockade in urothelial cancer. Study-wide background: It was at 3 weeks (second dose) and 6 weeks after treatment start that blood was analyzed. Counts from blood samples showed a median of roughly 150,000 T cells. Study-wide points: Greater 3-week expansion of tumor-associated blood clones was recorded for durable-benefit patients.

Germline V gene lookup returns CDR1 SGHNT and CDR2 YYREEE (reference sequence). Trimming took off 3 bases at V and 1 base at J, with 7 bases between the two ends. The CDR3 runs 13 residues. With respect to this clone: Its antigen is not identified.

Each individual provided 1 to 8 samples (taken pretreatment and on-treatment). Measured with immunoSEQ multiplex PCR; TCRdb has only the in-frame clones, and not every one. The sample includes 70,000 to 90,000 clones, about 81% of them seen just once. Material: PBMCs, obtained around atezolizumab (anti-PD-L1) treatment. The TCR sequence derives from an older man with urothelial cancer. The chain employs TRBV5-4 and TRBJ1-2; tentatively, D is TRBD1 (6 bases). The CDR3 region is CASSSDSNYGYTF. Here the CDR3 DNA reads TGTGCCAGCAGCTCGGACAGTAACTATGGCTACACCTTC.